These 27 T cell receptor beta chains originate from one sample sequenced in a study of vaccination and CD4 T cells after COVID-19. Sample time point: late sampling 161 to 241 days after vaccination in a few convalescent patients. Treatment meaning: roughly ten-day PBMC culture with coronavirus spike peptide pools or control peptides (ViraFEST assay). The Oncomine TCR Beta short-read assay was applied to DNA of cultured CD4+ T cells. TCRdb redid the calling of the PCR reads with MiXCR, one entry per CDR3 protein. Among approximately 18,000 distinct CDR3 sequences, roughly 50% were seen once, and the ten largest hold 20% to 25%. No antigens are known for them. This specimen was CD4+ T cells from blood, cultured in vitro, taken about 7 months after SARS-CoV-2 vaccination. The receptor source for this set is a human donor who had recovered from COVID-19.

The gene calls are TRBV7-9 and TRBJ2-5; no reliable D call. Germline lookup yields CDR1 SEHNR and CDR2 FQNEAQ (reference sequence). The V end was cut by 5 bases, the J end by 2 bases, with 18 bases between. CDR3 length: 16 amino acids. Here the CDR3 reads CASSPPAGLLQETQYF. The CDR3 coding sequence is TGTGCCAGCAGCCCCCCGGCAGGTCTACTACAAGAGACCCAGTACTTC.

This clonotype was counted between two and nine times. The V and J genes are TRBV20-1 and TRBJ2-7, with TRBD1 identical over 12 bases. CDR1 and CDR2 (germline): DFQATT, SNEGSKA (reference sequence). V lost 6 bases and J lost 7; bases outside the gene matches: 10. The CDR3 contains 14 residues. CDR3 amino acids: CSAGPGTGGKEQYF. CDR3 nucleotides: TGCAGTGCCGGACCCGGGACAGGGGGCAAGGAGCAGTACTTC.

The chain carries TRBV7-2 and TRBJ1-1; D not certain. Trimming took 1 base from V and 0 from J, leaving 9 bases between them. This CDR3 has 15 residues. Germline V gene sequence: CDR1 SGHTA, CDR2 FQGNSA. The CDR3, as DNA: TGTGCCAGCAGCTTAGGAGCTGTTATGAACACTGAAGCTTTCTTT. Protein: CASSLGAVMNTEAFF.

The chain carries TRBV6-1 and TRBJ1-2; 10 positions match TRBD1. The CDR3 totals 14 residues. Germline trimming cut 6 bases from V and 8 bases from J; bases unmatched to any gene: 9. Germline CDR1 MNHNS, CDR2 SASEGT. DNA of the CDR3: TGTGCCAGCAGCTCTAGACAGGGGGCGAGCGGCTACACCTTC. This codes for CASSSRQGASGYTF.

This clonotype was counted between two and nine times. The CDR3 DNA is TGCAGTGCTAGATCGGGCTCTGGGGCCAACGTCCTGACTTTC. Translated: CSARSGSGANVLTF. This chain uses TRBV20-1 with TRBJ2-6; D not resolved. V lost 2 bases and J lost 0, with 5 bases in between. This CDR3 comprises 14 residues. CDR1 is DFQATT, CDR2 SNEGSKA, per germline (reference sequence).

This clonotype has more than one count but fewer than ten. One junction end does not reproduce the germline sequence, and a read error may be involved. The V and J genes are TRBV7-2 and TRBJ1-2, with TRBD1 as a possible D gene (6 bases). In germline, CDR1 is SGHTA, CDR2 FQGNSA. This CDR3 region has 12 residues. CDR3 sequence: CASSLDDRLLYF. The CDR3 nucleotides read TGTGCCAGCAGCTTAGACGACAGGCTGCTATACTTC.

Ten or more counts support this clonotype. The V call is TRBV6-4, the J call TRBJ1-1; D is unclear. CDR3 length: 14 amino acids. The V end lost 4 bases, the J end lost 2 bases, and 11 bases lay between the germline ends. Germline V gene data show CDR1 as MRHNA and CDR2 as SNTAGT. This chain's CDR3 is CASSASLDNTEAFF. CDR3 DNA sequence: TGTGCCAGCAGTGCCTCGTTGGATAACACTGAAGCTTTCTTT.

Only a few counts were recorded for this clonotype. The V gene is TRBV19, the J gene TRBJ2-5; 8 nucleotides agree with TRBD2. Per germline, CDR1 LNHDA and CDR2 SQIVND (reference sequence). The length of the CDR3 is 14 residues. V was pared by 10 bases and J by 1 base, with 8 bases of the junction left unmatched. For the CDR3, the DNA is TGTGCCACCGCCCGGGGGGGGTCCCAAGAGACCCAGTACTTC. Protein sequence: CATARGGSQETQYF.

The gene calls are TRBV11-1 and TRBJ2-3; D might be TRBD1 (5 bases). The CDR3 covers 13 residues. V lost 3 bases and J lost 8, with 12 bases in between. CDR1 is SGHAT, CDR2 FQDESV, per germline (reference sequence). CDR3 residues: CASSFDWQGTQYF. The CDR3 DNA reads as TGTGCCAGCAGCTTTGACTGGCAGGGTACGCAGTATTTT.

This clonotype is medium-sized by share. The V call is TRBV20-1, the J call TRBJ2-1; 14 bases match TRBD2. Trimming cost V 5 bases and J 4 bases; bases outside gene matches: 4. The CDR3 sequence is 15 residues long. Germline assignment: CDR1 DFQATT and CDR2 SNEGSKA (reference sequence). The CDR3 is CSAVGTSGGYNEQFF. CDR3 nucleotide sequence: TGCAGTGCTGTCGGGACTAGCGGGGGATACAATGAGCAGTTCTTC.

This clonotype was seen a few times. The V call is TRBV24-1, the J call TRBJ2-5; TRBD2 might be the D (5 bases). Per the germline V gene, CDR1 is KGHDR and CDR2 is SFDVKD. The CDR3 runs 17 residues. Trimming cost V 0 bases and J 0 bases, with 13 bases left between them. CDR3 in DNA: TGTGCCACCAGTGATTTGGAGGGCCAGGCCGACCAAGAGACCCAGTACTTC. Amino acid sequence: CATSDLEGQADQETQYF.

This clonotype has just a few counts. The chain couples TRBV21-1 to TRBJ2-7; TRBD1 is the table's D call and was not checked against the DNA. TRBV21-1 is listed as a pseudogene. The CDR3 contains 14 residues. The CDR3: CASTRTGISYEQYF. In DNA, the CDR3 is TGTGCCAGCACCAGGACAGGGATCTCCTACGAGCAGTACTTC.

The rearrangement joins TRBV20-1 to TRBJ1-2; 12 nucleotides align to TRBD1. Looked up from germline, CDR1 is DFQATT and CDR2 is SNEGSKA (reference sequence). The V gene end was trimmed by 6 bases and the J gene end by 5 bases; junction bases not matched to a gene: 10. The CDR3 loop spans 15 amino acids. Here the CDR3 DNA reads TGCAGTGCGAACCGGGACAGGGGGCCAGAATATGGCTACACCTTC. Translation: CSANRDRGPEYGYTF.

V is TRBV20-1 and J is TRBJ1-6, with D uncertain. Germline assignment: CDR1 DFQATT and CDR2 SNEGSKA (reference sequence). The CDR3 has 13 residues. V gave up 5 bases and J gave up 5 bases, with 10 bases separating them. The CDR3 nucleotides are TGCAGTGCTTTAGGACCGAATAATTCACCCCTCCACTTT. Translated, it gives CSALGPNNSPLHF.

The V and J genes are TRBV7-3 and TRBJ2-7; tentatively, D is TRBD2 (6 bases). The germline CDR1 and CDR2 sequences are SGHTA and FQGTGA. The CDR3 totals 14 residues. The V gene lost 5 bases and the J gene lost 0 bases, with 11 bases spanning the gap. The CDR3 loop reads CASSPLGGSYEQYF. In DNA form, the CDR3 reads TGTGCCAGCAGCCCCCTCGGGGGCTCCTACGAGCAGTACTTC.

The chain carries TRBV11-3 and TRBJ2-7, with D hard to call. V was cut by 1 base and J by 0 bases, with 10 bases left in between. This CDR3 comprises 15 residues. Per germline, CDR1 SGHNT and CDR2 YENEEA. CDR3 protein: CASSLGPGSSYEQYF. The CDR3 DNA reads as TGTGCCAGCAGCTTAGGGCCAGGCAGCTCCTACGAGCAGTACTTC.

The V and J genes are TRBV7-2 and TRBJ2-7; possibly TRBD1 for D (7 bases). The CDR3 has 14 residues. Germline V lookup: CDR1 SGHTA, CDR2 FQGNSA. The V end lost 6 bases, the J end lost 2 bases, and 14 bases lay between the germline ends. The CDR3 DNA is TGTGCCAGCAGTTGGGGCGGGACAGCCTACGAGCAGTACTTC. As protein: CASSWGGTAYEQYF.

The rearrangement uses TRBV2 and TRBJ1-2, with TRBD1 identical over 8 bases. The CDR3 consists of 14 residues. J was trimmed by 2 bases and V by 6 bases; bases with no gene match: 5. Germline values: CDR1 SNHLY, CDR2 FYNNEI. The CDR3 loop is CASSRQGKNYGYTF. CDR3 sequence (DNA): TGTGCCAGCAGCCGACAGGGGAAGAACTATGGCTACACCTTC.

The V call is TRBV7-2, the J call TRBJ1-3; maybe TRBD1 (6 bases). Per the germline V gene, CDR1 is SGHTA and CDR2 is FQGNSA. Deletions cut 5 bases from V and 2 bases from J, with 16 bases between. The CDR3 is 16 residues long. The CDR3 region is CASSATFGQPGNTIYF. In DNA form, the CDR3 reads TGTGCCAGCAGCGCCACCTTTGGACAGCCTGGAAACACCATATATTTT.

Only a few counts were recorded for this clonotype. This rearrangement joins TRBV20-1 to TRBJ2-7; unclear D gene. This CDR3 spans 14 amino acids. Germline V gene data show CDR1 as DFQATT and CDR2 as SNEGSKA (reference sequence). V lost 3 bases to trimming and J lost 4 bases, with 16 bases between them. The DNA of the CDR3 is TGCAGTGCTAGGGGTCGCCGCCTTGAGTACGAGCAGTACTTC. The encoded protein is CSARGRRLEYEQYF.

The CDR3 region has the DNA TGTGCCAGCAGATCGGGGGGACAGTACGAGCAGTACTTC. Its protein product is CASRSGGQYEQYF. This chain uses TRBV6-1 with TRBJ2-7, with D perhaps assigned TRBD1 or TRBD2 (7 bases each). Germline V CDR1 and CDR2: MNHNS, SASEGT. Trimming shortened V by 6 bases and J by 4 bases, and 13 bases separated the two germline ends. The CDR3 is made up of 13 amino acids.

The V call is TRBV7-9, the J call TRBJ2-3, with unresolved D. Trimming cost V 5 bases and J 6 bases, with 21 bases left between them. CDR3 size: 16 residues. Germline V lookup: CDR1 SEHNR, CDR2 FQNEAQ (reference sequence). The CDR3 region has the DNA TGTGCCAGCAGCCCTGGACGTTTTGTGGGCCTGGATACGCAGTATTTT. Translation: CASSPGRFVGLDTQYF.

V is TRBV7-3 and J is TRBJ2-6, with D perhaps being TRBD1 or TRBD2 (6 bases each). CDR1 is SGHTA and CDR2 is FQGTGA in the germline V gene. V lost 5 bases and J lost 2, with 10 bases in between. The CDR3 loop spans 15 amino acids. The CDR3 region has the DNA TGTGCCAGCAGCGAGGGGGGTGCTGGGGCCAACGTCCTGACTTTC. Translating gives CASSEGGAGANVLTF.

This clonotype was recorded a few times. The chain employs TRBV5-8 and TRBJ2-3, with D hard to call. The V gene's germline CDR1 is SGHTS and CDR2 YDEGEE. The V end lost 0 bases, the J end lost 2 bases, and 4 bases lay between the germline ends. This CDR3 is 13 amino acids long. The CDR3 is CASSLGYTDTQYF. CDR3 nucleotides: TGTGCCAGCAGCTTGGGGTACACAGATACGCAGTATTTT. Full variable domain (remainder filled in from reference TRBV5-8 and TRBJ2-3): EAGVTQSPTHLIKTRGQQATLRCSPISGHTSVYWYQQALGLGLQFLLWYDEGEERNRGNFPPRFSGRQFPNYSSELNVNALELEDSALYLCASSLGYTDTQYFGPGTRLTVL.

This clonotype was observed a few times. The CDR3 region is CSAHDRVGYGYTF. CDR3 in DNA: TGCAGTGCGCACGACAGGGTAGGCTATGGCTACACCTTC. The chain has TRBV20-1 and TRBJ1-2; 7 positions match TRBD1. After removal of 6 bases from V and 4 bases from J, the junction contained 8 bases not matched to a gene. This CDR3 region has 13 residues. The germline CDR1 and CDR2 sequences are DFQATT and SNEGSKA (reference sequence).

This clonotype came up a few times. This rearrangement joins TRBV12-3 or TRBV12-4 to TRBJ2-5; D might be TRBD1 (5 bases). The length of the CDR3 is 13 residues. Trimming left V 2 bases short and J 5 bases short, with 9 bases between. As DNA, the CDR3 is TGTGCCAGCAGTTTACAGGGTATCGAGACCCAGTACTTC. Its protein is CASSLQGIETQYF.

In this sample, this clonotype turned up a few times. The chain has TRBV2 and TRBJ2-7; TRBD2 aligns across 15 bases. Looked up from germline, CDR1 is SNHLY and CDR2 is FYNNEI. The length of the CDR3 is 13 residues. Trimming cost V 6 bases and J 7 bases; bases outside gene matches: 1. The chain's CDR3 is CASSGTSGGEQYF. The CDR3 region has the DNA TGTGCCAGCAGCGGGACTAGCGGGGGGGAGCAGTACTTC. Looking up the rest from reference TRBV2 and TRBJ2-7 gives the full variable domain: EPEVTQTPSHQVTQMGQEVILRCVPISNHLYFYWYRQILGQKVEFLVSFYNNEISEKSEIFDDQFSVERPDGSNFTLKIRSTKLEDSAMYFCASSGTSGGEQYFGPGTRLTVT.